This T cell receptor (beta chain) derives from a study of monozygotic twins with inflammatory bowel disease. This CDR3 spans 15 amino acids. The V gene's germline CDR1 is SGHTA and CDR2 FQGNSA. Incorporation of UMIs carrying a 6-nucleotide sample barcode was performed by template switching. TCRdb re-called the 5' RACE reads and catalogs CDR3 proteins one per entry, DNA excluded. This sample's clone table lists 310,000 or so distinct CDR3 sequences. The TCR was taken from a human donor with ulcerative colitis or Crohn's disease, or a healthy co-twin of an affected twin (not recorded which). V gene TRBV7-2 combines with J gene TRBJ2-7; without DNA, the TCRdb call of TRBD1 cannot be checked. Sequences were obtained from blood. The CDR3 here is CASSLDPGLTYEQYF.